This T cell receptor beta chain stems from a study of Ad26.COV2.S vaccination and SARS-CoV-2 variants. Worth noting for this clone: Its antigen remains unknown. Distinct nucleotide sequences in the sample also encode this CDR3.

The CDR3 length is 13 residues. Germline values: CDR1 SEHNR, CDR2 FQNEAQ (reference sequence). Trimming cost V 2 bases and J 1 base, with 6 bases left between them. Clones were read by immunoSEQ multiplex PCR, and TCRdb kept only the in-frame ones, dropping some. The data show approximately 460,000 clones, with roughly nine tenths seen just once and 1.7% held by the top ten. Study outcomes and limitations: Marked by substantial breadth, spike-specific CD8+ and CD4+ T cell responses were reportedly seen after vaccination. Measurement of non-spike TCR breadth gave similar results in vaccine and placebo recipients.

Treatment reported: some 20 received Ad26.COV2.S at low or high dose, single or two shots; about 5 received placebo; per-sample allocation not given. Specimens were obtained on day 63 following the first vaccine or placebo injection. An adult aged 18-55 years in Boston served as the donor. V gene TRBV7-9 combines with J gene TRBJ2-7; no clear D gene. The receptor was isolated from a person between 18 and 65 years old who received the Ad26.COV2.S COVID-19 vaccine or a placebo. This material consisted of peripheral blood, taken in a trial of Ad26.COV2.S vaccine versus placebo. CDR3 in DNA: TGTGCCAGCAGCTTACCGCCATCCTACGAGCAGTACTTC. It is translated as CASSLPPSYEQYF.